This record covers a single T cell receptor (beta chain). The antigen is unknown. 5'RACE template switching with UMIs produced the TCR beta cDNA. TCRdb reprocessed the 5' RACE reads; each CDR3 protein has one entry and no DNA is given. The sample holds 500,000 or so distinct CDR3 sequences. This entry belongs to a study of T cells expressing NK-cell markers. Background on the study: The sequencing cohort of eight donors included seven HCMV-seropositive individuals and one seronegative individual. General study points: Also leading the CD3+CD56-NKG2C+ fraction in a handful of donors were these clonotypes.

This CDR3 has 11 residues. CDR1 is MNHEY and CDR2 is SMNVEV in the germline V gene (reference sequence). Sequenced sample: blood T cells: a sorted CD56 or NKG2C T cell subset, CD4+ or CD8+ T cells, or bulk PBMC T cells (not recorded which). This chain links TRBV27 with TRBJ2-1; lacking DNA, the TRBD1 call made by TCRdb goes unchecked. This sequence originates from a man aged 18 to 29 in good health. CDR3: CASSGQGEQFF.